This T cell receptor beta chain was profiled in a study of blood T cell repertoires in COVID-19. Turning to the study itself: T cells, B-cell-depleted T cells, or PBMCs supplied cDNA or gDNA.

CDR1 and CDR2 from the germline V gene are SNHLY and FYNNEI. Losses at the gene ends were 4 bases for V and 4 bases for J; bases not matched to a gene: 8. The CDR3 spans 16 residues. Clones were sequenced by immunoSEQ multiplex PCR, and TCRdb holds only the in-frame ones, with some missing. The sample includes about 370,000 clones, approximately 90% of them seen just once. Those who participated ranged in age from about 18 to 89 years and resided in approximately 23 US areas. Cohort assignment relied on participant-reported clinical history. Either two negative PCRs, clearance, or symptom resolution qualified Cohort 3 donors as recovered.

The receptor's source is a man between 18 and 29 years old who had recovered from COVID-19. The specimen sequenced was PBMCs or T cells enriched from blood (not recorded which). The genes are TRBV2 and TRBJ2-1; 9 nucleotides match TRBD2. As DNA, the CDR3 is TGTGCCAGCAGTGTTCCGGCGGGAGGGAGTTACAATGAGCAGTTCTTC. Translated, it gives CASSVPAGGSYNEQFF.